This is a list of T cell receptor beta chains from one sample in a study of T cell repertoires in cytomegalovirus infection. TCRdb processed the reads anew with MiXCR; each CDR3 protein has one entry. This sample has 200,000 to 300,000 distinct CDR3 sequences, with approximately 8.3% found just once. The material sequenced was PBMCs. These receptors were collected from a human donor in good health (CMV status not recorded). Some clones in this sample may be carry-over from other donors' samples. Both conserved end residues are part of each CDR3. D genes are given only for firm matches. Rows give clone size only sometimes, using once, few, many, or a class for an expanded clone.

TRBV14,TRBJ1-2,NA,few,TGTGCCAGCAGCCAGGATGCCGCCGCAGTGAATGGCTACACCTTC,CASSQDAAAVNGYTF
TRBV7-9,TRBJ1-4,NA,many,TGTGCCAGCACCCATTGGGGGCGCGATGAAAAACTGTTTTTT,CASTHWGRDEKLFF
TRBV20-1,TRBJ2-7,TRBD2,many,TGCAGTGCTAGGGGACTAGCGGGGGGCTACGAGCAGTACTTC,CSARGLAGGYEQYF
TRBV28,TRBJ2-1,NA,many,TGTGCCAGCAGTGGAATGGGGGGAGACTACAATGAGCAGTTCTTC,CASSGMGGDYNEQFF
TRBV6-2/TRBV6-3,TRBJ2-7,NA,NA,TGTGCCAGCAGCCGGGACTCAACGCGGCGCGAGCAGTACTTC,CASSRDSTRREQYF
TRBV7-2,TRBJ2-3,TRBD2,many,TGTGCCAGCAGCCCGGGGGGGACTAGACTAGATACGCAGTATTTT,CASSPGGTRLDTQYF
TRBV15,TRBJ1-3,TRBD1,NA,TGTGCCACCAGCCGATCGAGACAGGGCGCCGGAAACACCATATATTTT,CATSRSRQGAGNTIYF
TRBV12-3/TRBV12-4,TRBJ1-1,NA,many,TGTGCCAGCAGTCCTCGGGTTGAAGCTTTCTTT,CASSPRVEAFF
TRBV20-1,TRBJ2-1,TRBD2,NA,TGCAGTGCTAGTCAAAAGAGACTAGCGGGAGAGAGCTCCTACAATGAGCAGTTCTTC,CSASQKRLAGESSYNEQFF
TRBV27,TRBJ1-2,TRBD1,many,TGTGCCAGCAGTCAAAACGACAGGGCCTATGGCTACACCTTC,CASSQNDRAYGYTF
TRBV7-6,TRBJ2-7,TRBD2,many,TGTGCCAGCAGTACTATAGCGGGAGTCGCTGCCGAGCAGTACTTC,CASSTIAGVAAEQYF
TRBV28,TRBJ2-5,TRBD2,many,TGTGCCAGCATAAAAGCGGGAGGGCCTAGGGAGACCCAGTACTTC,CASIKAGGPRETQYF
TRBV6-6,TRBJ2-3,TRBD2,many,TGTGCCAGCAGGGGCGGGAGGGCCGGGCGCACAGATACGCAGTATTTT,CASRGGRAGRTDTQYF
TRBV28,TRBJ1-1,NA,NA,TGTGCCAGCAGCCCTGACAGAGGAGCTTTCTTT,CASSPDRGAFF
TRBV11-3,TRBJ2-2,NA,few,TGTGCCAGCCAACTTACCGGGGAGCTGTTTTTT,CASQLTGELFF
TRBV20-1,TRBJ1-5,TRBD1,NA,TGCAGTGCTAGAGAACCCGGACAGGGTAGCAATCAGCCCCAGCATTTT,CSAREPGQGSNQPQHF
TRBV20-1,TRBJ1-2,NA,many,TGCAGTGCTAGAGATCCCCAGGGTCAGGACGATGGCTACACCTTC,CSARDPQGQDDGYTF
TRBV4-1,TRBJ2-2,NA,few,TGCGCCAGCAGCCAAGGGGGCCAGGGAATAAACACCGGGGAGCTGTTTTTT,CASSQGGQGINTGELFF
TRBV5-4,TRBJ2-5,TRBD2,few,TGTGCCAGCAGCTTGGATACGGGGGGGCCAGAGACCCAGTACTTC,CASSLDTGGPETQYF
TRBV7-9,TRBJ1-2,TRBD1,many,TGTGCCAGCAGCTTTACAGGGGATGGCTACACCTTC,CASSFTGDGYTF
TRBV5-5,TRBJ1-4,NA,few,TGTGCCAGCAGCTTCGGAGCAGGCCCGTCAACTAATGAAAAACTGTTTTTT,CASSFGAGPSTNEKLFF
TRBV9,TRBJ2-3,NA,NA,TGTGCCAGCAGCCCACAGGTTCCTCCTTCCACAGATACGCAGTATTTT,CASSPQVPPSTDTQYF
TRBV19,TRBJ1-1,TRBD1,many,TGTGCCAGTATCCGAGACAGGGGGCGTATTACTGAAGCTTTCTTT,CASIRDRGRITEAFF
TRBV28,TRBJ2-5,NA,many,TGTGCCAGCAGTTGGCAGGGGCCCCAAGAGACCCAGTACTTC,CASSWQGPQETQYF
TRBV12-3/TRBV12-4,TRBJ1-1,NA,many,TGTGCCAGCAGTTTGAAGAGAGGTGGCGGGACTGAAGCTTTCTTT,CASSLKRGGGTEAFF
TRBV7-2,TRBJ2-7,NA,many,TGTGCCAGCAGCTTAGATCAGGGGAAAGACGAGCAGTACTTC,CASSLDQGKDEQYF
TRBV14,TRBJ1-6,NA,many,TGTGCCAGCAGCCAAAGGGATAATTCACCCCTCCACTTT,CASSQRDNSPLHF
TRBV7-2,TRBJ1-2,TRBD1,many,TGTGCCAGCAGCTCTTTCGCCGGGACAGTAGCGGGCTACACCTTC,CASSSFAGTVAGYTF
TRBV4-3,TRBJ1-4,NA,few,TGCGCCAGCAGCCAAGTCCCCCGGCCAGGCTTGAATGAAAAACTGTTTTTT,CASSQVPRPGLNEKLFF
TRBV7-2,TRBJ1-1,NA,many,TGTGCCAGCAGCTACCGCCGGATGGACTCCAGGTACACTGAAGCTTTCTTT,CASSYRRMDSRYTEAFF
TRBV11-2,TRBJ1-3,NA,NA,TGTGCCAGCAGCCCCGGGGGAGGAATTCGAGCCTCTGGAAACACCATATATTTT,CASSPGGGIRASGNTIYF